This T cell receptor (beta chain) was documented in a study of molecular identifiers for immune sequencing clone quantification. Whole-study findings and limits: The study found clones above 20 RNA copies held over 98% of effector molecules and under 1% in naive cells.

Germline trimming cut 0 bases from V and 6 bases from J; bases unmatched to any gene: 14. In germline, CDR1 is DFQATT, CDR2 SNEGSKA (reference sequence). The CDR3 sequence is 19 residues long. TCRdb reprocessed the PCR reads via MiXCR and lists one record per CDR3 protein. The sample lists about 510,000 distinct CDR3 sequences, approximately 25% occurring once. This clonotype appeared many times. Its antigen is undetermined. For naive CD8 T cells, sorting used the CD8+CD4-CCR7+CD45RA+ phenotype. Sample: naive CD8+ T cells from blood, with Jurkat cell RNA spiked in. Subset in this sample: FACS-sorted CD8+CD4-CCR7+CD45RA+ naive T cells. The sequence was obtained from a human donor in good health. Some libraries in this study had Jurkat cell RNA spiked in. This sequence joins TRBV20-1 and TRBJ2-3; 14 positions agree with TRBD2. This chain's CDR3 is CSARDRGDGTSGRADTQYF. In nucleotides, the CDR3 is TGCAGTGCTAGAGATCGGGGAGACGGGACTAGCGGGAGAGCGGATACGCAGTATTTT.